What follows describes a single TCR beta chain. What it binds is unknown. This record comes from a study of shared clonotypes between healthy human individuals. Data came from immunoSEQ multiplex PCR; TCRdb stores just in-frame clones and leaves some out. The sample holds over a million clones, approximately 97% seen once. The CDR3 has 15 amino acids. CDR1 and CDR2 (germline): SGHRS, YFSETQ. The trim removed 2 bases at V and 5 bases at J, leaving 5 bases unmatched. Study-wide findings and caveats: Between four donors, naive CD4 clonotypes were shared at a level of around 5.1%. It was anticipated that sequencing depth would influence how many clonotypes donors shared.

What was sequenced was naive CD4+ T cells sorted from blood. Sample subset: CD45RA+ positively selected. The receptor was derived from a man aged 30 to 39 in good health. The rearrangement uses TRBV5-1 and TRBJ2-7; 12 bases are shared with TRBD2. The CDR3 reads CASSLQGLAGDEQYF. The CDR3 DNA follows: TGCGCCAGCAGCTTACAGGGACTAGCGGGTGACGAGCAGTACTTC. Full variable domain (rest looked up from reference TRBV5-1 and TRBJ2-7): KAGVTQTPRYLIKTRGQQVTLSCSPISGHRSVSWYQQTPGQGLQFLFEYFSETQRNKGNFPGRFSGRQFSNSRSEMNVSTLELGDSALYLCASSLQGLAGDEQYFGPGTRLTVT.